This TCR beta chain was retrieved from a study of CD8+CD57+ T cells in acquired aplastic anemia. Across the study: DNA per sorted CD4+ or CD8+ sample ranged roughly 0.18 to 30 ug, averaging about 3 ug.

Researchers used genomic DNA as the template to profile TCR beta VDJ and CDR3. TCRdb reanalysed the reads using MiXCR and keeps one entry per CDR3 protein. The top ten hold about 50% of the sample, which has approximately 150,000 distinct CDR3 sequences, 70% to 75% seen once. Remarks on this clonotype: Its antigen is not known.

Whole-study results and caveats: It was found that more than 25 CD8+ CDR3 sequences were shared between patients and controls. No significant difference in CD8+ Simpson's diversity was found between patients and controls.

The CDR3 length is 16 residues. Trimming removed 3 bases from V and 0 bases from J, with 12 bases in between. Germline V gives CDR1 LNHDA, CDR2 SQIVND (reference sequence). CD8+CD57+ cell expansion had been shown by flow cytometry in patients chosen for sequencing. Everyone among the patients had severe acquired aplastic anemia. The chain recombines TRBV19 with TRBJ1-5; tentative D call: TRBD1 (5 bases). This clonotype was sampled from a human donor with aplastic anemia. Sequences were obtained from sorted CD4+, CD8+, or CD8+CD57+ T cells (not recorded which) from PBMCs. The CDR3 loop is CASSIWGPDSNQPQHF. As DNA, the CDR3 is TGTGCCAGTAGTATTTGGGGACCTGATAGCAATCAGCCCCAGCATTTT.